These 5 T cell receptor beta chains were all obtained from the same sample, sequenced in a study of blood T cell repertoires in COVID-19. The repertoire was sequenced with immunoSEQ multiplex PCR; TCRdb's copy has only in-frame clones and lacks some. The table records roughly 97,000 clones, about 89% of them present only once. The sample comprised peripheral blood. These receptor sequences come from a man aged 50-60 years with acute or convalescent COVID-19.

This clone was counted once. The chain links TRBV10-3 to TRBJ1-1; possible D gene TRBD1, 6 bases. The V and J ends lost 3 bases and 1 base respectively, with 12 bases between them. CDR3 length: 15 residues. Germline lookup yields CDR1 ENHRY and CDR2 SYGVKD. The CDR3 nucleotides read TGTGCCATCAGTGACCGGAGGACAGAGAACACTGAAGCTTTCTTT. Protein: CAISDRRTENTEAFF.

This rearrangement joins TRBV4-1 to TRBJ1-1; 7 nucleotides line up with TRBD1. With 3 bases clipped from V and 1 base from J, the junction kept 2 bases outside the gene matches. This CDR3 spans 14 amino acids. Looked up from germline, CDR1 is MGHRA and CDR2 is YSYEKL. CDR3 sequence: CASSHGTANTEAFF. CDR3 sequence (DNA): TGCGCCAGCAGCCATGGGACAGCGAACACTGAAGCTTTCTTT.

The CDR3 sequence is CASGLPDRGTDTQYF. The DNA for the CDR3 is TGTGCTAGTGGTTTGCCGGACAGGGGTACAGATACGCAGTATTTT. The J gene is TRBJ2-3, the V gene TRBV12-5; 9 bases are shared with TRBD1. The CDR3 is made up of 15 amino acids. V lost 2 bases and J lost 3; bases outside the gene matches: 3. Germline assignment: CDR1 LGHNT and CDR2 FRNRAP.

The chain links TRBV6-6 to TRBJ2-7; 9 nucleotides match TRBD1. The CDR3 sequence is 14 residues long. The germline gives CDR1 MNHNY, CDR2 SVGAGI (reference sequence). Unmatched junction bases numbered 7, after V lost 5 bases and J lost 5 bases. The chain's CDR3 is CASSTPGQGNEQYF. As DNA, the CDR3 is TGTGCCAGCAGTACTCCGGGACAGGGAAACGAGCAGTACTTC.

The chain carries TRBV25-1 and TRBJ2-1; 7 bases match TRBD1. J was trimmed by 4 bases and V by 1 base; bases with no gene match: 10. Germline V gene lookup returns CDR1 MGHDK and CDR2 SYGVNS. The CDR3 totals 17 residues. The CDR3 protein is CASSESGTASPYNEQFF. The CDR3 DNA sequence: TGTGCCAGCAGTGAATCCGGGACAGCGAGCCCTTACAATGAGCAGTTCTTC.